Listed below are T cell receptor beta chains from one sample, sequenced in a study of response to subunit inactivated influenza vaccine. In TCRdb, the RT-PCR reads were re-called with MiXCR into one record per CDR3 protein. The sample shows more than 600,000 distinct CDR3 sequences, less than 20% of them seen only once. Specimen: PBMCs from blood, collected roughly 5 days after vaccination. The receptors were gathered from a man aged 45 to 65 who received an inactivated influenza vaccine. The conserved cysteine and the conserved F or W are not part of the CDR3 here. Fields, in order: V gene, J gene, CDR3 protein.

TRBV7-9	TRBJ2-5	ASSYQSRETQY
TRBV3-1	TRBJ2-1	ASSPQGGIGLGQF
TRBV20-1	TRBJ2-1	SARQGARTEQF
TRBV7-2	TRBJ2-5	ASSFGLGMGYQETQY
TRBV7-2	TRBJ2-5	ASSLVPRGLETQY
TRBV5-6	TRBJ2-3	ASSLGDLAGPLSDTQY
TRBV6-5	TRBJ2-3	ASSSDDNLGTDTQY
TRBV12-3/TRBV12-4	TRBJ1-3	ASSLTPSSGNTIY
TRBV9	TRBJ2-2	ASSVGVTPVNGGELF
TRBV27	TRBJ2-7	ASRDRVGAGGGYEQY
TRBV12-3/TRBV12-4	TRBJ2-1	ASRPWDSEYNEQF